This T cell receptor beta chain emerged from a study of T cell responses to AZD1222 COVID-19 vaccine. The germline gives CDR1 SGHVS, CDR2 FQNEAQ. Trimming took 6 bases from V and 5 from J, leaving 21 bases between them. CDR3 length equals 16 residues. Libraries were prepared by immunoSEQ multiplex PCR; TCRdb keeps only in-frame clonotypes and omits some of them. The data contain more than 75,000 clones, around 89% of them singletons. This clone has just one count. The receptor's source is an adult in good health. Specimen: peripheral blood, collected on day 0 of AZD1222 vaccination. This rearrangement joins TRBV7-8 to TRBJ2-3; D might be TRBD1 (7 bases). The DNA for the CDR3 is TGTGCCAGCAGACGCCGCACGGGGGCAGGGGGAGATACGCAGTATTTT. It is translated as CASRRRTGAGGDTQYF.